Presented here are 24 T cell receptor beta chains from one specimen sequenced in a study of vaccination and CD4 T cells after COVID-19. Their target antigens are unknown. Treatment specified: approximately nine-day PBMC culture with coronavirus spike peptide pools or control peptides (ViraFEST assay). Sequencing of cultured CD4+ T cell DNA used the Oncomine TCR Beta short-read assay. TCRdb re-derived calls from the PCR reads in MiXCR, one entry per CDR3 protein. In the table there are around 20,000 distinct CDR3 sequences, about 42% of which are singletons. The starting material was CD4+ T cells from blood, cultured in vitro, obtained before SARS-CoV-2 vaccination. The receptors were sampled from a human donor who had recovered from COVID-19.

As DNA, the CDR3 is TGTGCCAGCAGCTCCGAGGGCGGGAGCGCCGGGGAGCTGTTTTTT. It codes for CASSSEGGSAGELFF. This chain uses TRBV11-1 with TRBJ2-2; TRBD2 matches at 7 bases. The V and J ends lost 4 bases and 6 bases, in that order; junction bases with no gene match: 8. This CDR3 is built from 15 residues. From germline, CDR1 is SGHAT and CDR2 FQDESV (reference sequence).

This clonotype showed up just a few times. The chain has TRBV20-1 and TRBJ2-1; the match to TRBD2 covers 9 bases. The CDR3 runs to 15 residues. Germline CDR1 DFQATT, CDR2 SNEGSKA (reference sequence). V gave up 7 bases and J gave up 3 bases; unmatched junction bases: 10. The CDR3 spells CSDSSGAKSYNEQFF. The CDR3 DNA is TGCAGTGATTCTAGCGGGGCCAAGAGCTACAATGAGCAGTTCTTC.

This clonotype was counted between two and nine times. CDR3 bases: TGTGCCAGCAGCTTAGATGGCGGCTCCTACGAGCAGTACTTC. Translating it yields CASSLDGGSYEQYF. The V and J genes are TRBV11-3 and TRBJ2-7; D is unclear. Germline-derived CDR1 and CDR2 are SGHNT and YENEEA. CDR3 length: 14 amino acids. V shed 0 bases and J shed 0 bases, with 6 bases lying between them.

The gene calls are TRBV5-4 and TRBJ1-2; TRBD1 is a possible D gene (5 bases). The CDR3 loop spans 14 amino acids. Germline CDR1 is SGHNT and CDR2 is YYREEE (reference sequence). V dropped 0 bases and J dropped 8 bases, with 14 bases sitting between them. The CDR3: CASSLAEGRGGYTF. CDR3 nucleotide sequence: TGTGCCAGCAGCTTGGCGGAGGGGCGAGGGGGCTACACCTTC.

As DNA, the CDR3 is TGTGCCAGCAGAGGACAGTGGAATCAGCCCCAGCATTTT. Protein sequence: CASRGQWNQPQHF. J is TRBJ1-5 and V is TRBV28; tentatively, D is TRBD1 (6 bases). V was shortened by 6 bases and J by 4 bases, with 10 bases between the two germline ends. This CDR3 spans 13 amino acids. The V gene's germline CDR1 is MDHEN and CDR2 SYDVKM.

This chain connects TRBV7-3 to TRBJ2-2; 9 positions agree with TRBD2. The CDR3 spans 17 residues. The trim removed 8 bases at V and 2 bases at J, leaving 12 bases unmatched. Germline CDR1 reads SGHTA; CDR2 reads FQGTGA. The DNA for the CDR3 is TGTGCCAGCTCGGAGCGGGGGGACGTTTTTAACACCGGGGAGCTGTTTTTT. Amino acid sequence: CASSERGDVFNTGELFF. Combining the CDR3 with reference TRBV7-3 and TRBJ2-2 gives the whole variable domain GAGVSQTPSNKVTEKGKYVELRCDPISGHTALYWYRQSLGQGPEFLIYFQGTGAADDSGLPNDRFFAVRPEGSVSTLKIQRTERGDSAVYLCASSERGDVFNTGELFFGEGSRLTVL.

The CDR3 DNA follows: TGCAGTGCTAGAGATCCGGTCCTACTAAATCAGCCCCAGCATTTT. Its translation: CSARDPVLLNQPQHF. J is TRBJ1-5 and V is TRBV20-1; D ambiguous. Between the trimmed V and J ends, which lost 0 bases and 4 bases, there was a span of 13 bases. The CDR3 is 15 amino acids. Germline V gene sequence: CDR1 DFQATT, CDR2 SNEGSKA (reference sequence).

This sequence joins TRBV19 and TRBJ2-4, with D perhaps TRBD2 (5 bases). This CDR3 contains 16 residues. V lost 5 bases and J 1 base, leaving 15 bases between the germline ends. CDR1 is LNHDA and CDR2 is SQIVND in the germline V gene (reference sequence). Written as DNA, the CDR3 is TGTGCCAGTAGTGCGAGCCTAGCCGGTGCCAAAAACATTCAGTACTTC. It codes for CASSASLAGAKNIQYF.

This clonotype was counted only a few times. The V gene is TRBV6-2 or TRBV6-3, the J gene TRBJ1-6; D gene uncertain. V lost 0 bases to trimming and J lost 7 bases, with 10 bases between them. CDR1 is MNHEY, CDR2 SVGEGT, per germline. This CDR3 comprises 15 residues. The CDR3 sequence is CASSYSPVLNSPLHF. CDR3 in DNA: TGTGCCAGCAGTTACTCACCGGTTCTCAATTCACCCCTCCACTTT.

This rearrangement joins TRBV7-7 to TRBJ2-1; D gene ambiguous. V was cut by 5 bases and J by 6 bases, with 11 bases left in between. The germline CDR1 and CDR2 sequences are SSHAT and FNYEAQ (reference sequence). This CDR3 is built from 13 residues. The CDR3 DNA follows: TGTGCCAGCAGCCCCCTGGCCTCCAATGAGCAGTTCTTC. Translation gives CASSPLASNEQFF.

V usage is TRBV19 and J usage is TRBJ2-1; no firm D call. Germline values: CDR1 LNHDA, CDR2 SQIVND (reference sequence). V gave up 2 bases and J gave up 9 bases, with 11 bases separating them. The CDR3 contains 13 residues. The CDR3 reads CASSIKGGTEQFF. The CDR3 DNA follows: TGTGCCAGTAGTATAAAGGGCGGCACTGAGCAGTTCTTC.

The chain is built from TRBV2 and TRBJ2-2; 7 bases are a match to TRBD1. There are 14 residues in the CDR3. Germline V CDR1 and CDR2: SNHLY, FYNNEI. The J segment lost 5 bases and the V segment lost 4 bases, leaving 4 bases of the junction unmatched. Written as DNA, the CDR3 is TGTGCCAGCAGTGGTCTGACAGGGACCGGGGAGCTGTTTTTT. It is translated as CASSGLTGTGELFF.

Relative to its sample, this clonotype is medium-sized. The CDR3, as DNA: TGTGCCACCAGCAGAGATAGGGTGGCGGGGGAGCTGTTTTTT. It specifies CATSRDRVAGELFF. The rearrangement uses TRBV15 and TRBJ2-2, with D hard to call. Germline V gives CDR1 LNHNV, CDR2 YYDKDF (reference sequence). The CDR3 sequence is 14 residues long. Deletions cut 0 bases from V and 8 bases from J, with 10 bases between. Combining the CDR3 with reference TRBV15 and TRBJ2-2 gives the whole variable domain DAMVIQNPRYQVTQFGKPVTLSCSQTLNHNVMYWYQQKSSQAPKLLFHYYDKDFNNEADTPDNFQSRRPNTSFCFLDIRSPGLGDTAMYLCATSRDRVAGELFFGEGSRLTVL.

A few counts support this clonotype. The chain links TRBV7-2 to TRBJ2-5; D may correspond to TRBD1 or TRBD2 (5 bases each). The germline V gene encodes CDR1 SGHTA and CDR2 FQGNSA. V lost 6 bases, J lost 1 base, and 12 bases lay in between. The CDR3 covers 14 residues. The CDR3 loop is CASRSGAGQETQYF. The CDR3 DNA reads as TGTGCCAGCAGATCTGGGGCGGGCCAAGAGACCCAGTACTTC.

CDR3 in amino acids: CASSLGPLRPDTQYF. As DNA, the CDR3 is TGTGCCAGCAGTTTGGGTCCCCTCAGGCCAGATACGCAGTATTTT. The chain couples TRBV27 to TRBJ2-3; D unclear. The germline V gene has CDR1 MNHEY and CDR2 SMNVEV (reference sequence). The CDR3 covers 15 residues. With 3 bases removed from V and 4 bases from J, the gap between germline ends came to 14 bases.

The CDR3 region has the DNA TGTGCCAGCAGCCTGTCCCCGGGACAGGGCACAGATACGCAGTATTTT. Translation: CASSLSPGQGTDTQYF. The rearrangement links TRBV7-2 to TRBJ2-3, with 8 positions matching TRBD1. The V segment lost 5 bases and the J segment 1 base; nucleotides outside the gene matches: 8. Germline values: CDR1 SGHTA, CDR2 FQGNSA. CDR3 size: 16 residues.

CDR3 nucleotides: TGTGCCAGCAGCCACGCGGACAGGGGAGAGCTAACTGAAGCTTTCTTT. Translated: CASSHADRGELTEAFF. The chain links TRBV5-6 to TRBJ1-1; TRBD1 matches 9 bases. J was trimmed by 5 bases and V by 4 bases; bases with no gene match: 12. This CDR3 spans 16 amino acids. Per the germline V gene, CDR1 is SGHDT and CDR2 is YYEEEE.

By share of the sample, this clonotype is medium-sized. The chain employs TRBV7-2 and TRBJ1-1, with unresolved D. Germline CDR1 is SGHTA and CDR2 is FQGNSA. The CDR3 spans 16 residues. Between the trimmed V and J ends, which lost 5 bases and 4 bases, there was a span of 20 bases. This CDR3 reads CASSRPGLTSATEAFF. The CDR3 DNA reads TGTGCCAGCAGCAGACCCGGGCTTACCTCAGCCACTGAAGCTTTCTTT.

V gene TRBV5-4 combines with J gene TRBJ1-2; maybe TRBD1 (5 bases). Trimming shortened V by 2 bases and J by 1 base, and 9 bases separated the two germline ends. CDR3 length: 14 amino acids. The germline CDR1 and CDR2 sequences are SGHNT and YYREEE (reference sequence). The CDR3 here is CASSFPDSNYGYTF. The CDR3 DNA sequence: TGTGCCAGCAGCTTTCCCGACAGTAACTATGGCTACACCTTC. The full variable domain, in which reference TRBV5-4 and TRBJ1-2 provide the parts outside the CDR3, is ETGVTQSPTHLIKTRGQQVTLRCSSQSGHNTVSWYQQALGQGPQFIFQYYREEENGRGNFPPRFSGLQFPNYSSELNVNALELDDSALYLCASSFPDSNYGYTFGSGTRLTVV.

This clonotype was found a few times. The genes are TRBV7-2 and TRBJ2-7, with D perhaps matching TRBD2 (5 bases). Trimming removed 5 bases at V and 4 bases at J, with 12 bases between. CDR1 and CDR2 (germline): SGHTA, FQGNSA. This CDR3 is built from 13 residues. CDR3 in amino acids: CASSPQTGYEQYF. CDR3 nucleotide sequence: TGTGCCAGCAGCCCCCAAACGGGGTACGAGCAGTACTTC.

This rearrangement joins TRBV20-1 to TRBJ2-7, with D perhaps TRBD1 (6 bases). The V and J ends lost 4 bases and 0 bases respectively, with 16 bases between them. The CDR3 loop spans 15 amino acids. Germline V gives CDR1 DFQATT, CDR2 SNEGSKA (reference sequence). CDR3 nucleotides: TGCAGTGCTACTACCCTACAGGGAAGCTCCTACGAGCAGTACTTC. Translation gives CSATTLQGSSYEQYF.

V usage is TRBV5-1 and J usage is TRBJ1-2; a possible D gene is TRBD1 (6 bases). This CDR3 has 15 residues. Trimming removed 4 bases at V and 4 bases at J, with 17 bases between. CDR1 is SGHRS, CDR2 YFSETQ, per germline. In DNA form, the CDR3 reads TGCGCCAGCAGCAGGACAGAGGGCATCTCCTATGGCTACACCTTC. This sequence encodes CASSRTEGISYGYTF. Drawing the rest from reference TRBV5-1 and TRBJ1-2, the complete variable domain is KAGVTQTPRYLIKTRGQQVTLSCSPISGHRSVSWYQQTPGQGLQFLFEYFSETQRNKGNFPGRFSGRQFSNSRSEMNVSTLELGDSALYLCASSRTEGISYGYTFGSGTRLTVV.

This clonotype was detected only a few times. The gene calls are TRBV28 and TRBJ1-5; the D gene is possibly TRBD1 (6 bases). Germline-derived CDR1 and CDR2 are MDHEN and SYDVKM. The CDR3 spans 16 residues. V was trimmed by 3 bases and J by 1 base, leaving 13 bases between them. The CDR3 loop is CASSFHLTGSNQPQHF. The CDR3 nucleotides read TGTGCCAGCAGTTTTCATCTTACAGGGAGCAATCAGCCCCAGCATTTT. The full variable domain, in which reference TRBV28 and TRBJ1-5 provide the parts outside the CDR3, is DVKVTQSSRYLVKRTGEKVFLECVQDMDHENMFWYRQDPGLGLRLIYFSYDVKMKEKGDIPEGYSVSREKKERFSLILESASTNQTSMYLCASSFHLTGSNQPQHFGDGTRLSIL.

This clonotype occurred a few times. The rearrangement links TRBV6-1 to TRBJ2-2; 7 nucleotides align to TRBD1. Germline trimming cut 5 bases from V and 5 bases from J; bases unmatched to any gene: 2. Germline V CDR1 and CDR2: MNHNS, SASEGT. CDR3 length: 13 amino acids. The CDR3 is CASSNRGTGELFF. The CDR3 nucleotides read TGTGCCAGCAGTAACAGGGGAACCGGGGAGCTGTTTTTT.